Shown below are 22 T cell receptor beta chains from a single sample sequenced in a study of neurological immune-mediated disorders. MiXCR was run by TCRdb on the 5' RACE reads, yielding one entry per CDR3 protein. The table has 85,000 to 90,000 distinct CDR3 sequences, 3% to 4% seen once. Sample: PBMCs. The receptors were gathered from a woman between 45 and 65 years old with multiple sclerosis.

J is TRBJ2-7 and V is TRBV4-1, with 11 bases aligning to TRBD1. CDR1 is MGHRA and CDR2 is YSYEKL in the germline V gene. The CDR3 totals 15 residues. Trimming removed 2 bases from V and 7 bases from J; junction bases left unmatched: 7. CDR3: CASSQIRTGGYEQYF. CDR3 DNA sequence: TGCGCCAGCAGCCAAATCCGGACAGGGGGCTATGAGCAGTACTTC.

This clonotype has ten or more counts. The chain carries TRBV3-1 and TRBJ2-1; tentatively, D is TRBD1 (5 bases). Per the germline V gene, CDR1 is LGHDT and CDR2 is YNNKEL (reference sequence). The CDR3 has 15 amino acids. V lost 1 base and J lost 4, with 11 bases in between. In DNA form, the CDR3 reads TGTGCCAGCAGCCAAGCTGGGGCCATATACAATGAGCAGTTCTTC. Its translation: CASSQAGAIYNEQFF.

The rearrangement uses TRBV27 and TRBJ1-4; D gene unclear. Germline lookup yields CDR1 MNHEY and CDR2 SMNVEV (reference sequence). V lost 3 bases, J lost 8 bases, and 10 bases lay in between. This CDR3 has 13 residues. The CDR3 spells CASSFRQGEKLFF. The CDR3 nucleotides read TGTGCCAGCAGTTTTAGACAAGGCGAAAAACTGTTTTTT.

In its sample, this clonotype was seen many times. This chain connects TRBV7-3 to TRBJ2-1, with D possibly TRBD1 on 6 matching bases. CDR1 and CDR2 (germline): SGHTA, FQGTGA. Trimming removed 1 base from V and 0 bases from J, with 19 bases in between. The CDR3 length is 19 residues. The CDR3 is CASSLKEKGVSGSYNEQFF. The DNA of the CDR3 is TGTGCCAGCAGCTTAAAGGAGAAGGGGGTCTCGGGCTCCTACAATGAGCAGTTCTTC.

This clonotype was recorded at least ten times. The J gene is TRBJ1-1, the V gene TRBV20-1; TRBD1 might be the D (6 bases). Germline-derived CDR1 and CDR2 are DFQATT and SNEGSKA (reference sequence). This CDR3 spans 15 amino acids. Trimming removed 0 bases from V and 3 bases from J, with 14 bases in between. The CDR3 loop reads CSARDYGRGDTEAFF. The CDR3 coding sequence is TGCAGTGCTAGAGATTACGGGAGGGGGGACACTGAAGCTTTCTTT.

This clonotype was observed at least ten times. The chain employs TRBV5-1 and TRBJ2-7; D possibly corresponds to TRBD1 (5 bases). This CDR3 region has 13 residues. Germline V gives CDR1 SGHRS, CDR2 YFSETQ. The germline V and J ends were trimmed by 3 bases and 1 base, with 8 bases remaining between them. The CDR3 protein is CASSWSGSYEQYF. CDR3 nucleotides: TGCGCCAGCAGCTGGTCAGGGTCCTACGAGCAGTACTTC.

The chain carries TRBV27 and TRBJ2-7, with D perhaps TRBD2 (7 bases). CDR1 is MNHEY and CDR2 is SMNVEV in the germline V gene (reference sequence). CDR3 length: 14 amino acids. The germline V and J ends were trimmed by 4 bases and 0 bases, with 10 bases remaining between them. The CDR3, as DNA: TGTGCCAGCAGTTCGGGGGGCTACTCCTACGAGCAGTACTTC. It codes for CASSSGGYSYEQYF.

This clonotype was observed at least ten times. The chain recombines TRBV18 with TRBJ2-7; no reliable D call. The V end was cut by 2 bases, the J end by 0 bases, with 17 bases between. The CDR3 totals 17 residues. The V gene's germline CDR1 is KGHSH and CDR2 LQKENI. The DNA of the CDR3 is TGTGCCAGCTCACCAGGGCGGCAAACTGAAAGCTCCTACGAGCAGTACTTC. Protein product: CASSPGRQTESSYEQYF. Combining the CDR3 with reference TRBV18 and TRBJ2-7 gives the whole variable domain NAGVMQNPRHLVRRRGQEARLRCSPMKGHSHVYWYRQLPEEGLKFMVYLQKENIIDESGMPKERFSAEFPKEGPSILRIQQVVRGDSAAYFCASSPGRQTESSYEQYFGPGTRLTVT.

This clonotype was counted at least ten times. The genes are TRBV3-1 and TRBJ2-7; D is perhaps TRBD2 (6 bases). V gave up 4 bases and J gave up 5 bases, with 21 bases separating them. The CDR3 contains 16 residues. Germline V gene sequence: CDR1 LGHDT, CDR2 YNNKEL (reference sequence). The CDR3 region is CASSPRGGRRVNEQYF. The CDR3 DNA reads TGTGCCAGCAGCCCCCGTGGGGGGAGGAGGGTGAACGAGCAGTACTTC.

This chain uses TRBV7-2 with TRBJ1-1, with 9 nucleotides matching TRBD1. Losses at the gene ends were 6 bases for V and 11 bases for J; bases not matched to a gene: 13. The CDR3 loop spans 14 amino acids. Germline CDR1 reads SGHTA; CDR2 reads FQGNSA. The CDR3 DNA sequence: TGTGCCAGCAGTTTCCCTTCGACAGGGGGTCCGGCTTTCTTT. Protein: CASSFPSTGGPAFF. Full variable domain (remainder filled in from reference TRBV7-2 and TRBJ1-1): GAGVSQSPSNKVTEKGKDVELRCDPISGHTALYWYRQSLGQGLEFLIYFQGNSAPDKSGLPSDRFSAERTGGSVSTLTIQRTQQEDSAVYLCASSFPSTGGPAFFGQGTRLTVV.

This clonotype has ten or more counts. V gene TRBV15 combines with J gene TRBJ2-2; 7 positions agree with TRBD1. Trimming took 0 bases from V and 4 from J; bases not matched to a gene: 8. The CDR3 spans 17 residues. Germline CDR1 is LNHNV and CDR2 is YYDKDF (reference sequence). CDR3: CATSRDLSTGSTGELFF. CDR3 DNA: TGTGCCACCAGCAGAGATCTTTCGACAGGGAGCACCGGGGAGCTGTTTTTT.

Ten or more counts support this clonotype. The V and J genes are TRBV11-2 and TRBJ2-1; 10 nucleotides agree with TRBD2. The V and J ends lost 5 bases and 3 bases, in that order; junction bases with no gene match: 4. Germline-derived CDR1 and CDR2 are SGHAT and FQNNGV. The CDR3 spans 15 residues. The CDR3 protein is CASSTSGDFYNEQFF. The CDR3 nucleotides are TGTGCCAGCAGCACTAGCGGGGATTTCTACAATGAGCAGTTCTTC.

This clonotype has ten or more counts. This sequence joins TRBV3-1 and TRBJ2-5; 7 positions agree with TRBD1. Per germline, CDR1 LGHDT and CDR2 YNNKEL (reference sequence). J gave up 5 bases and V 5 bases, and 5 bases lay outside the gene matches. This CDR3 is 13 amino acids long. For the CDR3, the DNA is TGTGCCAGCAGCGCACAGGGGACGGAGACCCAGTACTTC. It codes for CASSAQGTETQYF.

This clonotype ranks as large (0.1 to 1%). The gene calls are TRBV5-6 and TRBJ1-2; TRBD1 might be the D (6 bases). V lost 0 bases and J lost 4, with 10 bases in between. The CDR3 runs 14 residues. Per the germline V gene, CDR1 is SGHDT and CDR2 is YYEEEE. The CDR3 nucleotides are TGTGCCAGCAGCTTGGGGCAGGGGTTCTATGGCTACACCTTC. This encodes CASSLGQGFYGYTF.

This clonotype was counted many times. The chain employs TRBV4-3 and TRBJ2-2, with a weak D call TRBD2 (5 bases). Germline lookup yields CDR1 LGHNA and CDR2 YSLEER. The CDR3 extends over 14 amino acids. Between the trimmed V and J ends, which lost 5 bases and 5 bases, there was a span of 12 bases. The CDR3, as DNA: TGCGCCAGCAGCGCCTGGACTGGAACCGGGGAGCTGTTTTTT. As protein: CASSAWTGTGELFF.

This clonotype came up many times. The V gene is TRBV5-1, the J gene TRBJ1-1; 7 bases are a match to TRBD1. Germline CDR1 reads SGHRS; CDR2 reads YFSETQ. The V and J ends lost 0 bases and 3 bases, in that order; junction bases with no gene match: 5. This CDR3 contains 15 residues. The CDR3 here is CASSLEGARDTEAFF. The CDR3 DNA reads as TGCGCCAGCAGCTTGGAGGGGGCGAGGGACACTGAAGCTTTCTTT.

This clonotype was counted ten times or more. The junction differs from germline at one of its ends, possibly a read error. V and J are TRBV6-5 and TRBJ2-3; 8 nucleotides agree with TRBD1. The CDR3 runs 14 residues. Germline loops: CDR1 MNHEY, CDR2 SVGAGI. The CDR3 here is CVSSYRGGTDTQYF. The DNA of the CDR3 is TGTGTCAGCAGTTACAGGGGGGGCACAGATACGCAGTATTTT.

This clonotype was seen many times. The V gene is TRBV9, the J gene TRBJ2-7; no definite D call. CDR3 size: 14 residues. Trimming removed 3 bases at V and 0 bases at J, with 10 bases between. From germline, CDR1 is SGDLS and CDR2 YYNGEE. The CDR3 bases are TGTGCCAGCAGCGCGGATCCGAGCTCCTACGAGCAGTACTTC. Its translation is CASSADPSSYEQYF.

In its sample, this clonotype was seen a few times. The chain uses TRBV4-3 and TRBJ1-1; TRBD1 matches at 9 bases. Germline V gives CDR1 LGHNA, CDR2 YSLEER. Trimming cost V 4 bases and J 8 bases; bases outside gene matches: 5. The CDR3 consists of 13 residues. The CDR3 nucleotides read TGCGCCAGCAGCCGCAACAGGGGGCTGGAAGCTTTCTTT. This gives the protein CASSRNRGLEAFF.

This clonotype was recorded at least ten times. The chain links TRBV2 to TRBJ1-1; D remains ambiguous. Germline V gives CDR1 SNHLY, CDR2 FYNNEI. Trimming removed 5 bases at V and 0 bases at J, with 13 bases between. This CDR3 has 15 residues. CDR3 in amino acids: CASSLGDTMNTEAFF. CDR3 sequence (DNA): TGTGCCAGCAGTCTCGGGGATACCATGAACACTGAAGCTTTCTTT. The variable domain in full, completed from reference TRBV2 and TRBJ1-1, reads EPEVTQTPSHQVTQMGQEVILRCVPISNHLYFYWYRQILGQKVEFLVSFYNNEISEKSEIFDDQFSVERPDGSNFTLKIRSTKLEDSAMYFCASSLGDTMNTEAFFGQGTRLTVV.

This clonotype has only a few counts. This chain links TRBV20-1 with TRBJ1-1, with TRBD1 identical over 7 bases. The CDR3 loop spans 11 amino acids. Germline-derived CDR1 and CDR2 are DFQATT and SNEGSKA (reference sequence). This CDR3 reads CRGQLNTEAFF. Written as DNA, the CDR3 is TGCAGGGGACAGTTAAACACTGAAGCTTTCTTT.

Many counts were recorded for this clonotype. J is TRBJ1-5 and V is TRBV2; D is undetermined. V was pared by 3 bases and J by 3 bases, with 9 bases between. CDR1 and CDR2 from the germline V gene are SNHLY and FYNNEI. CDR3 length equals 14 residues. CDR3 region: CASSESPANQPQHF. Written as DNA, the CDR3 is TGTGCCAGCAGTGAGTCCCCGGCCAATCAGCCCCAGCATTTT. Looking up the rest from reference TRBV2 and TRBJ1-5 gives the full variable domain: EPEVTQTPSHQVTQMGQEVILRCVPISNHLYFYWYRQILGQKVEFLVSFYNNEISEKSEIFDDQFSVERPDGSNFTLKIRSTKLEDSAMYFCASSESPANQPQHFGDGTRLSIL.